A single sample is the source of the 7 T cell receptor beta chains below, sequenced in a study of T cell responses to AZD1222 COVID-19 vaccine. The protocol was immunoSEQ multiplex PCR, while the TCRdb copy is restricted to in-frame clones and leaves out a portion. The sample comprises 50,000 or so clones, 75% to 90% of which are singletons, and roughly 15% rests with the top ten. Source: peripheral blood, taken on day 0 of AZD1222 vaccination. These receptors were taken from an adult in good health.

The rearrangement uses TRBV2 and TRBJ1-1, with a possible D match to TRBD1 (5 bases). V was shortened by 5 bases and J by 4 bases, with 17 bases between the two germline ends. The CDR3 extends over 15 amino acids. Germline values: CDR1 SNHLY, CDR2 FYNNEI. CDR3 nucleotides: TGTGCCAGCAGTAAAGACAGCTCTGGGGTCACTGAAGCTTTCTTT. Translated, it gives CASSKDSSGVTEAFF.

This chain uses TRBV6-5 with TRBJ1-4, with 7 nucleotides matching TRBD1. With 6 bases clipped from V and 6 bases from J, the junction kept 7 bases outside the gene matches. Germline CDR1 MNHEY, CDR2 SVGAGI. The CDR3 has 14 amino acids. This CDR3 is CASSSNTGDEKLFF. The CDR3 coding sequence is TGTGCCAGCAGCTCGAATACAGGGGATGAAAAACTGTTTTTT.

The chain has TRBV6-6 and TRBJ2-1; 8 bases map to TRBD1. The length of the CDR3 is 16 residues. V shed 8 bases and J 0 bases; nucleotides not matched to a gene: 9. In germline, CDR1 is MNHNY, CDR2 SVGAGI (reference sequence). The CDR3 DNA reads TGTGCCAGCTCCAGGGGGCGAGGGAGCTCCTACAATGAGCAGTTCTTC. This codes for CASSRGRGSSYNEQFF.

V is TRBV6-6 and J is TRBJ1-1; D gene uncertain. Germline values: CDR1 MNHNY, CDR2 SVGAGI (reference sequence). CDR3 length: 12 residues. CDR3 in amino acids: CAGGVGNTEAFF. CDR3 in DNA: TGTGCGGGCGGGGTAGGCAACACTGAAGCTTTCTTT.

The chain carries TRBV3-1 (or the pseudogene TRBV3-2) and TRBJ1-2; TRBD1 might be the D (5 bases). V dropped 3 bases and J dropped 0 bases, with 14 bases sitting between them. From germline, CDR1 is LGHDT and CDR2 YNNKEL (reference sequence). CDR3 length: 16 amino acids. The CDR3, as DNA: TGTGCCAGCAGCCAGGGGGTTGGAGGGCCTAACTATGGCTACACCTTC. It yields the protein CASSQGVGGPNYGYTF.

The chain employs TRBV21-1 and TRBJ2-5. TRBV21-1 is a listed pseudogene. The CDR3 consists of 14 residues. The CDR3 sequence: CASSNKGQRETQYF. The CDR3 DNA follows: TGTGCCAGCAGCAATAAGGGCCAACGGGAGACCCAGTACTTC.

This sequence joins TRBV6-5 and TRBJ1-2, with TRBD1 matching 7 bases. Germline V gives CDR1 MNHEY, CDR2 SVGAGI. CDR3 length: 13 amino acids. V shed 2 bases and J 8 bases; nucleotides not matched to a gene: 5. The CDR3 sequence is CASSYRQGRGYTF. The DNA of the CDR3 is TGTGCCAGCAGTTACCGACAGGGTCGGGGCTACACCTTC.